One and the same sample provided the 10 T cell receptor beta chains below, sequenced in a study of cytomegalovirus exposure and HLA in healthy donors (TCRdb year 2017). Receptors were amplified or captured by the immunoSEQ multiplex PCR assay. For the multiplex PCR, a mixture combining 60 forward primers for TCR Vbeta segments and 13 reverse primers for TCR Jbeta segments was used. The clones in this table, taken by TCRdb from immuneACCESS, are in-frame only. Not every clone is retained; where verified, under half of the shortfall comes from an unresolved V gene, and the cause of the rest is unknown. The sample table lists about 70,000 clones, 55% to 65% of them with a count of one. Around 2.7% of the sample rests with the top ten. Sequencing was carried out using PBMCs. The receptors originated from a man aged 25 to 40 in good health and CMV-seronegative.

This clone was recorded only once. The V gene is TRBV29-1, the J gene TRBJ2-5; D not certain. The CDR3 has 13 residues. Germline CDR1 and CDR2: SQVTM and ANQGSEA. Deletions cut 4 bases from V and 0 bases from J, with 9 bases between. The CDR3: CSVGAGHQETQYF. CDR3 nucleotide sequence: TGCAGCGTTGGGGCAGGCCACCAAGAGACCCAGTACTTC.

The V gene is TRBV7-9, the J gene TRBJ2-1; TRBD1 might be the D (6 bases). CDR3 length: 15 amino acids. Trimming took 6 bases from V and 8 from J, leaving 20 bases between them. Germline CDR1 and CDR2: SEHNR and FQNEAQ (reference sequence). DNA for the CDR3: TGTGCCAGCAGTCGTGACCTACACAGGGCCGATGAGCAGTTCTTC. It encodes CASSRDLHRADEQFF.

The chain combines TRBV7-8 with TRBJ2-5; 8 nucleotides agree with TRBD2. The CDR3 contains 14 residues. Looked up from germline, CDR1 is SGHVS and CDR2 is FQNEAQ. V lost 3 bases, J lost 3 bases, and 3 bases stayed unmatched. The CDR3 nucleotides are TGTGCCAGCAGCTTGAATAGCGGGGAAGAGACCCAGTACTTC. Its protein is CASSLNSGEETQYF.

This clone was picked up a small number of times. CDR3 residues: CASSVMSAGGSEQFF. For the CDR3, the DNA is TGTGCCAGCAGCGTAATGTCAGCGGGGGGGTCTGAGCAGTTCTTC. The rearrangement joins TRBV9 to TRBJ2-1, with 10 bases that match TRBD2. This CDR3 spans 15 amino acids. Germline-derived CDR1 and CDR2 are SGDLS and YYNGEE. Trimming cost V 1 base and J 9 bases; bases outside gene matches: 7.

This sequence joins TRBV30 and TRBJ2-1, with a weak D call TRBD2 (6 bases). CDR3 length equals 11 residues. V lost 7 bases, J lost 9 bases, and 13 bases lay in between. Germline V CDR1 and CDR2: GTSNPN, SVGIG (reference sequence). CDR3 residues: CASGAGTEQFF. The CDR3 DNA reads TGTGCCTCGGGCGCGGGGACTGAGCAGTTCTTC.

The chain combines TRBV18 with TRBJ1-2, with D uncertain. This CDR3 is 13 amino acids long. V lost 3 bases, J lost 4 bases, and 9 bases lay in between. The V gene's germline CDR1 is KGHSH and CDR2 LQKENI. In DNA form, the CDR3 reads TGTGCCAGCTCACCCCCGGGAGCCTATGGCTACACCTTC. Residues: CASSPPGAYGYTF.

The sample holds a few counts of this clone. The chain employs TRBV19 and TRBJ1-4; 12 bases align to TRBD1. The CDR3 totals 19 residues. V was clipped by 4 bases and J by 7 bases; unmatched bases: 16. Looked up from germline, CDR1 is LNHDA and CDR2 is SQIVND (reference sequence). CDR3 nucleotide sequence: TGTGCCAGTAGTACGACCGGGACAGGGGGCCGGTTTGGTACTGAAAAACTGTTTTTT. Translation gives CASSTTGTGGRFGTEKLFF.

The chain joins TRBV7-9 to TRBJ2-7; D perhaps matches TRBD1 (6 bases). Germline V lookup: CDR1 SEHNR, CDR2 FQNEAQ (reference sequence). Trimming left V 4 bases short and J 3 bases short, with 7 bases between. This CDR3 region has 12 residues. CDR3 nucleotides: TGTGCCAGCAGCTGGACAGACTACGAGCAGTACTTC. Amino acid sequence: CASSWTDYEQYF. Variable domain in full (rest from reference TRBV7-9 and TRBJ2-7): DTGVSQNPRHKITKRGQNVTFRCDPISEHNRLYWYRQTLGQGPEFLTYFQNEAQLEKSRLLSDRFSAERPKGSFSTLEIQRTEQGDSAMYLCASSWTDYEQYFGPGTRLTVT.

This clone was seen a few times. J is TRBJ2-1 and V is TRBV6-5; 9 bases line up with TRBD1. V was pared by 1 base and J by 10 bases, with 2 bases of the junction left unmatched. The germline gives CDR1 MNHEY, CDR2 SVGAGI. This CDR3 is built from 13 residues. CDR3 sequence: CASSYFTGGEQFF. The CDR3 DNA follows: TGTGCCAGCAGTTACTTTACAGGGGGCGAGCAGTTCTTC.

The chain combines TRBV7-2 with TRBJ2-1, with a possible D match to TRBD2 (7 bases). V was trimmed by 5 bases and J by 8 bases, leaving 22 bases between them. CDR3 length: 16 residues. The V gene's germline CDR1 is SGHTA and CDR2 FQGNSA. The CDR3 nucleotides read TGTGCCAGCAGCCCCTCGCTAGGGGGGGGCTTGGATGAGCAGTTCTTC. Protein product: CASSPSLGGGLDEQFF.